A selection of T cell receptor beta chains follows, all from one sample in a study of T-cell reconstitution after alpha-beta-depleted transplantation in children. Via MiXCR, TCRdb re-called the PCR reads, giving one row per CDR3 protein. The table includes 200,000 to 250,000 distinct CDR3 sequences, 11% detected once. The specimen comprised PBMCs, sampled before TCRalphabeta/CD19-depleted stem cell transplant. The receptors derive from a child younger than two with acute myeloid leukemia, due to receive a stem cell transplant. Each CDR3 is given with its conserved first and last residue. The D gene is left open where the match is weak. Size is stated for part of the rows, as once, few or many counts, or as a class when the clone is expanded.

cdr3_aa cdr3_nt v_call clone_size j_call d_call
CASSIDSDQPQHF TGTGCCAGCAGCATTGACAGTGACCAGCCCCAGCATTTT TRBV12-3/TRBV12-4 NA TRBJ1-5 NA
CASSFGPSTYEQYF TGCGCCAGCAGCTTTGGGCCCAGCACCTACGAGCAGTACTTC TRBV5-1 many TRBJ2-7 NA
CSARENEQFF TGCAGTGCTAGAGAGAATGAGCAGTTCTTC TRBV20-1 many TRBJ2-1 NA
CASSPGQAIYGYTF TGTGCCAGCAGCCCCGGACAGGCCATCTATGGCTACACCTTC TRBV6-2/TRBV6-3 NA TRBJ1-2 TRBD1
CASSTGLSSYEQYF TGTGCCAGCAGCACAGGGCTGAGCTCCTACGAGCAGTACTTC TRBV12-3/TRBV12-4 many TRBJ2-7 NA
CASSSDGGNLAHTQYF TGCGCCAGCAGCTCGGATGGGGGGAACTTGGCACATACGCAGTATTTT TRBV5-1 NA TRBJ2-3 NA
CASSSAGPEFYGYTF TGTGCCAGCAGTTCAGCCGGGCCCGAATTCTATGGCTACACCTTC TRBV12-3/TRBV12-4 many TRBJ1-2 NA
CAGSSPSRGSYEQYF TGTGCCGGCAGTTCCCCCTCGCGGGGGAGCTACGAGCAGTACTTC TRBV12-3/TRBV12-4 NA TRBJ2-7 TRBD2
CASSLVAGRTNTEAFF TGCGCCAGCAGCTTGGTGGCGGGACGGACGAACACTGAAGCTTTCTTT TRBV5-1 few TRBJ1-1 NA
CASSPGLAKDEQFF TGTGCCAGCTCTCCCGGACTAGCTAAGGATGAGCAGTTCTTC TRBV18 few TRBJ2-1 TRBD2
CATSEGGGRNEQFF TGTGCCACCAGCGAGGGGGGCGGAAGGAATGAGCAGTTCTTC TRBV15 few TRBJ2-1 NA
CASSRTGGMNTEAFF TGCGCCAGCAGCCGGACAGGGGGCATGAACACTGAAGCTTTCTTT TRBV4-1 many TRBJ1-1 TRBD1
CASSQVPGGGEKLFF TGTGCCAGCAGCCAAGTTCCAGGGGGTGGTGAAAAACTGTTTTTT TRBV3-1 many TRBJ1-4 TRBD1
CATSSAHHYEQYF TGTGCCACCAGTTCAGCACACCACTACGAGCAGTACTTC TRBV24-1 many TRBJ2-7 NA
CASSSRDRGGELFF TGTGCCAGCAGTTCTCGAGACAGGGGCGGGGAGCTGTTTTTT TRBV27 many TRBJ2-2 TRBD1
CASSFGHNEQFF TGTGCCAGCAGCTTTGGTCACAATGAGCAGTTCTTC TRBV7-2 many TRBJ2-1 NA
CASSFGRTKSTDTQYF TGTGCCAGCAGCTTCGGTAGGACGAAAAGCACAGATACGCAGTATTTT TRBV7-9 many TRBJ2-3 NA
CASTKAGQRYNEQFF TGTGCCAGCACCAAAGCGGGACAAAGATACAATGAGCAGTTCTTC TRBV5-8 many TRBJ2-1 NA
CASNAGGLLDEQYF TGTGCCAGCAATGCGGGGGGGCTCCTTGACGAGCAGTACTTC TRBV6-2/TRBV6-3 many TRBJ2-7 TRBD2
CASSRGGGTGIYF TGTGCCAGCAGCCGGGGCGGAGGGACCGGCATATATTTT TRBV7-2 many TRBJ1-3 NA
CASKLLAGGTTYNEQFF TGCGCCAGCAAATTACTAGCGGGGGGCACAACCTACAATGAGCAGTTCTTC TRBV5-1 many TRBJ2-1 TRBD2
CSARDRAPSGQFF TGCAGTGCTAGAGATCGGGCTCCCTCGGGGCAGTTCTTC TRBV20-1 many TRBJ2-1 NA
CASSTRPPGQMNTEAFF TGTGCCAGCAGCACTCGACCCCCGGGACAGATGAACACTGAAGCTTTCTTT TRBV12-3/TRBV12-4 many TRBJ1-1 TRBD1
CASRPGTLGTEAFF TGTGCCAGTAGGCCCGGGACCCTAGGCACTGAAGCTTTCTTT TRBV19 many TRBJ1-1 NA
CSALAGGRIGNEQFF TGCAGTGCTCTAGCGGGAGGGCGTATAGGGAATGAGCAGTTCTTC TRBV20-1 many TRBJ2-1 TRBD2
CASSLLGTSGIETQYF TGTGCCAGCAGCCTTCTCGGGACTAGCGGGATAGAGACCCAGTACTTC TRBV7-9 many TRBJ2-5 TRBD2
CASRAGGAGLDTQYF TGTGCCAGCAGAGCAGGGGGCGCGGGATTGGATACGCAGTATTTT TRBV6-1 many TRBJ2-3 TRBD1
CAWSPSFVEQYF TGTGCCTGGAGTCCCTCATTCGTGGAGCAGTACTTC TRBV30 few TRBJ2-7 NA
CAIRGETGANSPLHF TGTGCCATCAGGGGCGAGACAGGGGCCAATTCACCCCTCCACTTT TRBV10-3 many TRBJ1-6 TRBD1
CATCPTGQGNQPQHF TGTGCCACCTGCCCGACGGGACAGGGCAATCAGCCCCAGCATTTT TRBV3-1 NA TRBJ1-5 TRBD1
CSVETKSSYEQYF TGCAGCGTTGAGACGAAAAGCTCCTACGAGCAGTACTTC TRBV29-1 many TRBJ2-7 NA
CISVSEASIAGFIYEQYF NA TRBV7-5 many TRBJ2-7 NA
CASSPILKTGDTEAFF TGCGCCAGCAGCCCCATACTGAAAACGGGGGACACTGAAGCTTTCTTT TRBV10-2 many TRBJ1-1 NA
CSARDRTGFYEQYF TGCAGTGCTAGAGATCGTACAGGGTTCTACGAGCAGTACTTC TRBV20-1 many TRBJ2-7 NA
CATSDLQAENNEQFF TGTGCCACCAGTGATTTGCAGGCTGAAAACAATGAGCAGTTCTTC TRBV24-1 many TRBJ2-1 NA
CASSRGGTGEQETQYF TGTGCCAGCAGTCGGGGTGGGACAGGGGAGCAAGAGACCCAGTACTTC TRBV7-7 many TRBJ2-5 TRBD1
CASFVGGTTDTQYF TGCGCCAGCTTTGTCGGGGGAACGACAGATACGCAGTATTTT TRBV5-1 many TRBJ2-3 NA
CASSGASGGQETQYF TGTGCCAGCAGCGGGGCTAGCGGGGGGCAAGAGACCCAGTACTTC TRBV5-4 many TRBJ2-5 TRBD2
CASSSGPEGEAFF TGTGCCAGCAGCTCCGGACCCGAGGGAGAAGCTTTCTTT TRBV7-3 many TRBJ1-1 NA
CASSLAQGTGELFF TGCGCCAGCAGCTTGGCCCAAGGCACCGGGGAGCTGTTTTTT TRBV5-1 many TRBJ2-2 NA
CASSSARQGVEETQYF TGTGCCAGCAGTTCGGCCCGTCAGGGTGTCGAAGAGACCCAGTACTTC TRBV27 many TRBJ2-5 NA
CASSLSAGVRYNEQFF TGCGCCAGCAGCTTGTCTGCGGGAGTCAGGTACAATGAGCAGTTCTTC TRBV5-1 NA TRBJ2-1 TRBD2
CASSLGASTDTQYF TGCGCCAGCAGCTTGGGGGCTTCCACAGATACGCAGTATTTT TRBV5-1 many TRBJ2-3 NA
CASSLAEYRTDTQYF TGTGCCAGCAGTTTGGCGGAGTATCGCACAGATACGCAGTATTTT TRBV12-3/TRBV12-4 many TRBJ2-3 NA
CASSKTGTGYNEQFF TGTGCCAGTAGTAAGACCGGGACAGGGTACAATGAGCAGTTCTTC TRBV19 NA TRBJ2-1 TRBD1